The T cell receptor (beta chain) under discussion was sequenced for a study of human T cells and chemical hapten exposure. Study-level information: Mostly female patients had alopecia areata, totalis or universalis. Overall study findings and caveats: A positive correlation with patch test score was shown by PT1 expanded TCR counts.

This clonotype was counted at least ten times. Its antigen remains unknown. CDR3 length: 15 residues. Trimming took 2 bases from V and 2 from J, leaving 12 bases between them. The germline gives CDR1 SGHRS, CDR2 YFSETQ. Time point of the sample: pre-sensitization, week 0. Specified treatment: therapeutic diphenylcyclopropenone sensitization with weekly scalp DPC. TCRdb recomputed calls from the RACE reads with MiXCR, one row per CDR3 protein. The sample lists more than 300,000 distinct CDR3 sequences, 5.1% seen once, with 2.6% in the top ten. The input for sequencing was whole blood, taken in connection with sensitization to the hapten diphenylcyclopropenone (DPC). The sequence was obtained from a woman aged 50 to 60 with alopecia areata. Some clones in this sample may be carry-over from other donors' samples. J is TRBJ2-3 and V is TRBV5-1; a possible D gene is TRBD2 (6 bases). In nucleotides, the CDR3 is TGCGCCAGCAGCTTAGAGACTAGGGCCACAGATACGCAGTATTTT. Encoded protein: CASSLETRATDTQYF.